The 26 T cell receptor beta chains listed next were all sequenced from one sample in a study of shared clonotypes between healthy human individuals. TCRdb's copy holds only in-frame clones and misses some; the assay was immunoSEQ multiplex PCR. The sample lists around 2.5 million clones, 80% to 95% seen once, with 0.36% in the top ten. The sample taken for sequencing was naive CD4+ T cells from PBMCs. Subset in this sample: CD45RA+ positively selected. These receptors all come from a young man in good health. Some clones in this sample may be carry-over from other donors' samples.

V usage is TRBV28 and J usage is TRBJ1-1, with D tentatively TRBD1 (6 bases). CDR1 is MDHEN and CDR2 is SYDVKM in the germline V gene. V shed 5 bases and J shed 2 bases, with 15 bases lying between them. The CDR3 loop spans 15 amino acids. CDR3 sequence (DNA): TGTGCCAGCAGTGCGTACCAGGGGAAAAACACTGAAGCTTTCTTT. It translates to CASSAYQGKNTEAFF. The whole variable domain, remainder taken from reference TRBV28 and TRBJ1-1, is DVKVTQSSRYLVKRTGEKVFLECVQDMDHENMFWYRQDPGLGLRLIYFSYDVKMKEKGDIPEGYSVSREKKERFSLILESASTNQTSMYLCASSAYQGKNTEAFFGQGTRLTVV.

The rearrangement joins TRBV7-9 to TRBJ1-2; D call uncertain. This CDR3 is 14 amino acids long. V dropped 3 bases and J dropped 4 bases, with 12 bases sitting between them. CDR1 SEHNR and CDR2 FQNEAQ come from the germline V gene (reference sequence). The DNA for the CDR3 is TGTGCCAGCAGCTTCGGCCTTTCAAGCTATGGCTACACCTTC. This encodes CASSFGLSSYGYTF. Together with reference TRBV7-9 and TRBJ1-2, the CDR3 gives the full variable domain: DTGVSQNPRHKITKRGQNVTFRCDPISEHNRLYWYRQTLGQGPEFLTYFQNEAQLEKSRLLSDRFSAERPKGSFSTLEIQRTEQGDSAMYLCASSFGLSSYGYTFGSGTRLTVV.

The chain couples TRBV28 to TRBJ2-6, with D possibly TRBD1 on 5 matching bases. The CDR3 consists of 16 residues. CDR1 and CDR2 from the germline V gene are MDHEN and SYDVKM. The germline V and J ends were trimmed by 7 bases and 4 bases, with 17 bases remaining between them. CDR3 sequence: CASTSSTGTGANVLTF. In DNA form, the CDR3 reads TGTGCCAGCACTTCTTCCACAGGAACAGGGGCCAACGTCCTGACTTTC.

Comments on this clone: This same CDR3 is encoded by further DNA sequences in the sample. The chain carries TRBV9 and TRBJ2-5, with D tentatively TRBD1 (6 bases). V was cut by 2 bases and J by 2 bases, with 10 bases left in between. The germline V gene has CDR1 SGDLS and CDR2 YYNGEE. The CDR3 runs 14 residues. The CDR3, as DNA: TGTGCCAGCAGCGTTTCCGGGACACAAGAGACCCAGTACTTC. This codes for CASSVSGTQETQYF.

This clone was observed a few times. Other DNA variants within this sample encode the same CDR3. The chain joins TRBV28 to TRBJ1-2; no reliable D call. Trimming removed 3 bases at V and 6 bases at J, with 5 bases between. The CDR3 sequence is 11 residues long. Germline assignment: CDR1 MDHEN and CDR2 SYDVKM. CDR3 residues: CASSLGNGYTF. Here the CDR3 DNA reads TGTGCCAGCAGTTTGGGAAATGGCTACACCTTC.

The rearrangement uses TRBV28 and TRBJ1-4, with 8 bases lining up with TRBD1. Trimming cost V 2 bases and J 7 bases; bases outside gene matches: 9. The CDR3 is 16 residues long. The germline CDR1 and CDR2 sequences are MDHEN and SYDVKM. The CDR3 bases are TGTGCCAGCAGTTTACAAATAACAGGGGGTGCTGAAAAACTGTTTTTT. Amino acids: CASSLQITGGAEKLFF.

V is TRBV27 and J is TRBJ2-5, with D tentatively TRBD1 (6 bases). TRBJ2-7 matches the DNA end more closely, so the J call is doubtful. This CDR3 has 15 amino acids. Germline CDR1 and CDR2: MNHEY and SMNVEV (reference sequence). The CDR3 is CASSLVSTGTYEQYF. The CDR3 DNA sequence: TGTGCCAGCAGTTTAGTATCTACAGGGACCTACGAGCAGTACTTC.

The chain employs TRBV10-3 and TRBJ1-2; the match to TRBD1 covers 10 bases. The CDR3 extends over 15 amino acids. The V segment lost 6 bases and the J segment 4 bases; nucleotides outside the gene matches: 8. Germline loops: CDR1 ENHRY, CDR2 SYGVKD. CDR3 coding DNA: TGTGCCATCAGAGGAGGACAGGGGGTTTCCTATGGCTACACCTTC. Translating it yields CAIRGGQGVSYGYTF.

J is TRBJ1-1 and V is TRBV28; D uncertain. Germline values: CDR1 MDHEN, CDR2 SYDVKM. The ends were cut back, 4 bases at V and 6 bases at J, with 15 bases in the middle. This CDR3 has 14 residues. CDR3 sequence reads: CASSSTGRRAEAFF. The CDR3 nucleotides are TGTGCCAGCAGTTCCACCGGGCGGCGGGCTGAAGCTTTCTTT.

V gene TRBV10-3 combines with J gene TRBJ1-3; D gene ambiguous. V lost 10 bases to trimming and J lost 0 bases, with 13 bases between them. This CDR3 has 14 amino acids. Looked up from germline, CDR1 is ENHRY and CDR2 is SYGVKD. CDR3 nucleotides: TGTGCCACCCTACAGAGTAACTCTGGAAACACCATATATTTT. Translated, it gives CATLQSNSGNTIYF.

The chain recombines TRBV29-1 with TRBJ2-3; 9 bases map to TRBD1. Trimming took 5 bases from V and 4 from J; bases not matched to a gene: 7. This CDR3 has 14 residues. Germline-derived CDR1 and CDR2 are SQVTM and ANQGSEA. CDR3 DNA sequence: TGCAGCGTTTCAAAAGGACAGGGGCCAGATACGCAGTATTTT. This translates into CSVSKGQGPDTQYF.

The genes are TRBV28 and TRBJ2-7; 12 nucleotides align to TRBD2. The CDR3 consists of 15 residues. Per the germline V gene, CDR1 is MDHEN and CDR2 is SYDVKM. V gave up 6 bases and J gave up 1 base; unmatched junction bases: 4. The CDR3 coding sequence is TGTGCCAGCAGGCCAGGACTAGCGGGGTCCTACGAGCAGTACTTC. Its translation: CASRPGLAGSYEQYF. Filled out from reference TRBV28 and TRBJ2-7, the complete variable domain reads DVKVTQSSRYLVKRTGEKVFLECVQDMDHENMFWYRQDPGLGLRLIYFSYDVKMKEKGDIPEGYSVSREKKERFSLILESASTNQTSMYLCASRPGLAGSYEQYFGPGTRLTVT.

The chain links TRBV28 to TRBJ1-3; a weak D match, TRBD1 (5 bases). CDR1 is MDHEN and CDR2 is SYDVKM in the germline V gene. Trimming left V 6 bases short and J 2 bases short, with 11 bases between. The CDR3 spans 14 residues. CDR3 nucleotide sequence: TGTGCCAGCAGCTTTTGGGACGCTGGAAACACCATATATTTT. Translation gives CASSFWDAGNTIYF.

The CDR3 loop reads CASSLGLVLAFNEQFF. CDR3 coding DNA: TGTGCCAGCAGCTTAGGCTTGGTTCTAGCGTTTAACGAGCAGTTCTTC. The chain joins TRBV7-2 to TRBJ2-1; D possibly corresponds to TRBD2 (6 bases). Germline CDR1 is SGHTA and CDR2 is FQGNSA. The CDR3 is 16 amino acids. Between the trimmed V and J ends, which lost 1 base and 10 bases, there was a span of 20 bases.

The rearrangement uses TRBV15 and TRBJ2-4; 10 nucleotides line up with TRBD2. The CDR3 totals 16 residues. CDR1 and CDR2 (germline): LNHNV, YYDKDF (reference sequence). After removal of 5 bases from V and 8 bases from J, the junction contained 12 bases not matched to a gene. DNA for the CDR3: TGTGCCACCAGCGGGGGGCTAGCGGGAGTCATAGACATTCAGTACTTC. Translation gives CATSGGLAGVIDIQYF.

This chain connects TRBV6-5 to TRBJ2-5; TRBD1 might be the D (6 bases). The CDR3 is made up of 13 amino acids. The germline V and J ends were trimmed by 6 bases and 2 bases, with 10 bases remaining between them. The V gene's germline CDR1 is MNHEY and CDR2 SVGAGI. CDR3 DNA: TGTGCCAGCAGGAAGGACAGTCAAGAGACCCAGTACTTC. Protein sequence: CASRKDSQETQYF.

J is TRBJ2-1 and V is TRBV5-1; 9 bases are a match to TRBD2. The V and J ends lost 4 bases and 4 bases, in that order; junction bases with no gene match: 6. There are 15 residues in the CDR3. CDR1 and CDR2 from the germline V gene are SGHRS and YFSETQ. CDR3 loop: CASSLAGGAYNEQFF. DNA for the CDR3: TGCGCCAGCAGCCTGGCGGGGGGGGCGTACAATGAGCAGTTCTTC.

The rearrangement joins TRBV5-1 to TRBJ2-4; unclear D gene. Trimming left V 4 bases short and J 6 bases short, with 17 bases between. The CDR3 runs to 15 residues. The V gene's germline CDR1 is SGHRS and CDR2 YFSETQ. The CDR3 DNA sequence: TGCGCCAGCAGCCCAGCCCAGACTGGATTAAACATTCAGTACTTC. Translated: CASSPAQTGLNIQYF.

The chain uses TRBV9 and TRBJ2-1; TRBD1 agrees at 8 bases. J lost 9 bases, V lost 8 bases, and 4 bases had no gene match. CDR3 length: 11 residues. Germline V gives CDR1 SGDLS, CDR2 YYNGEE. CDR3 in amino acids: CASGQGSEQFF. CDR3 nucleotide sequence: TGTGCCAGTGGACAGGGTTCTGAGCAGTTCTTC. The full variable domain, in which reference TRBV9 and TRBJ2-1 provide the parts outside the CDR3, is DSGVTQTPKHLITATGQRVTLRCSPRSGDLSVYWYQQSLDQGLQFLIQYYNGEERAKGNILERFSAQQFPDLHSELNLSSLELGDSALYFCASGQGSEQFFGPGTRLTVL.

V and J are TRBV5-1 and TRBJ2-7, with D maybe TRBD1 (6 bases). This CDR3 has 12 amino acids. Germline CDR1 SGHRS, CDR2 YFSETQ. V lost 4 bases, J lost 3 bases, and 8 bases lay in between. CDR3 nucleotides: TGCGCCAGCAGCCAGGACAGCTACGAGCAGTACTTC. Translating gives CASSQDSYEQYF.

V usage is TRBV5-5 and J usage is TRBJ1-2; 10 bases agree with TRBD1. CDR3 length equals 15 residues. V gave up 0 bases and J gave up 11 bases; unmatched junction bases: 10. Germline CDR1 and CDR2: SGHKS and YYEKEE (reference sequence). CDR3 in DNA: TGTGCCAGCAGCTTGGTAGATTCGGACAGGGGGAGATACACCTTC. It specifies CASSLVDSDRGRYTF. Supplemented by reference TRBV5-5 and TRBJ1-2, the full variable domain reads DAGVTQSPTHLIKTRGQQVTLRCSPISGHKSVSWYQQVLGQGPQFIFQYYEKEERGRGNFPDRFSARQFPNYSSELNVNALLLGDSALYLCASSLVDSDRGRYTFGSGTRLTVV.

CDR3 protein: CASGPMGPDTQYF. The CDR3 DNA follows: TGTGCCAGCGGCCCTATGGGACCAGATACGCAGTATTTT. This chain links TRBV5-5 with TRBJ2-3; D may be TRBD1 or TRBD2 (5 bases each). Germline lookup yields CDR1 SGHKS and CDR2 YYEKEE (reference sequence). The CDR3 spans 13 residues. V was pared by 7 bases and J by 4 bases, with 13 bases between.

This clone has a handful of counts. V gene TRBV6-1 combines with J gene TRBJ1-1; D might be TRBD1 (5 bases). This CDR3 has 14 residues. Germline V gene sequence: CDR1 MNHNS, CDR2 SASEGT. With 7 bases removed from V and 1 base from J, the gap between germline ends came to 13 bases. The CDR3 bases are TGTGCCAGCAATTGGGACTTCACGAACACTGAAGCTTTCTTT. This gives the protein CASNWDFTNTEAFF.

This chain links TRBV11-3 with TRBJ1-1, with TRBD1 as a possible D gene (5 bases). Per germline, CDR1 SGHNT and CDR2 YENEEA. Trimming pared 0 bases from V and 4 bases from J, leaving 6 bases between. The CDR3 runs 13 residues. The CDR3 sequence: CASSLERGTEAFF. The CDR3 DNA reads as TGTGCCAGCAGCTTAGAGAGGGGCACTGAAGCTTTCTTT.

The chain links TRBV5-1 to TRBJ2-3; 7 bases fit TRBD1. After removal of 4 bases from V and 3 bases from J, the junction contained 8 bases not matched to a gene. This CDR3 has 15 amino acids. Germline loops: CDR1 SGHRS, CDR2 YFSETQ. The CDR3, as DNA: TGCGCCAGCAGCCGTGACAGGGAAGGGACAGATACGCAGTATTTT. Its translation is CASSRDREGTDTQYF. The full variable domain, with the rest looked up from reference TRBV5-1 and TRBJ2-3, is KAGVTQTPRYLIKTRGQQVTLSCSPISGHRSVSWYQQTPGQGLQFLFEYFSETQRNKGNFPGRFSGRQFSNSRSEMNVSTLELGDSALYLCASSRDREGTDTQYFGPGTRLTVL.

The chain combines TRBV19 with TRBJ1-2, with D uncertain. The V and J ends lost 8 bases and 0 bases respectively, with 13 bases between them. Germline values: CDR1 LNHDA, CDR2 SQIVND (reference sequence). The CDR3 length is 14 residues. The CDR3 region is CASESYRPNYGYTF. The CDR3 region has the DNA TGTGCCAGTGAGTCTTACAGACCTAACTATGGCTACACCTTC. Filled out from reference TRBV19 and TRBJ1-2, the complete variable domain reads DGGITQSPKYLFRKEGQNVTLSCEQNLNHDAMYWYRQDPGQGLRLIYYSQIVNDFQKGDIAEGYSVSREKKESFPLTVTSAQKNPTAFYLCASESYRPNYGYTFGSGTRLTVV.